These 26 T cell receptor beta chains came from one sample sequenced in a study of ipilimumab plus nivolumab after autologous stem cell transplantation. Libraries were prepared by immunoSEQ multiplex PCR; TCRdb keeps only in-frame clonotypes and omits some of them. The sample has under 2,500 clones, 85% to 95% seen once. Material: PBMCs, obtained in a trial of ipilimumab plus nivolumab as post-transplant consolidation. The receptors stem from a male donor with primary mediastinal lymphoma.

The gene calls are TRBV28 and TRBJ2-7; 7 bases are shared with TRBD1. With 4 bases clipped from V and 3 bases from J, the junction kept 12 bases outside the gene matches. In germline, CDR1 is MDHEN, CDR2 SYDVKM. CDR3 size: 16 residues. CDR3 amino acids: CASSYTPGTAFYEQYF. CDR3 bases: TGTGCCAGCAGTTATACCCCCGGGACAGCTTTCTACGAGCAGTACTTC.

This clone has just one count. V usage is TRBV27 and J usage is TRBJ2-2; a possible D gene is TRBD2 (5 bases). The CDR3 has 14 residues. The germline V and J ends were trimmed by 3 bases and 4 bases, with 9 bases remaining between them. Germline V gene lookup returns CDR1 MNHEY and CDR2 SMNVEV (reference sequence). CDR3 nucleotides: TGTGCCAGCAGTTTTACAGCGGTCACCGGGGAGCTGTTTTTT. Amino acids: CASSFTAVTGELFF.

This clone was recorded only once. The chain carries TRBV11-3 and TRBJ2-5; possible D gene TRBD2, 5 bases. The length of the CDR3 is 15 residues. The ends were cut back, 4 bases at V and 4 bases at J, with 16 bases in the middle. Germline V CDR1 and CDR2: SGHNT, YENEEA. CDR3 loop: CASSSSTGIGETQYF. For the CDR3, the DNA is TGTGCCAGCAGCTCTAGTACGGGGATTGGAGAGACCCAGTACTTC.

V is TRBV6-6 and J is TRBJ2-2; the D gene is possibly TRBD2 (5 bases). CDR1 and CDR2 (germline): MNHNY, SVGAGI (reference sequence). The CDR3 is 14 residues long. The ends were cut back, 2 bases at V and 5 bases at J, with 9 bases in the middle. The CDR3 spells CASSYGSGTGELFF. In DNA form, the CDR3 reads TGTGCCAGCAGTTACGGATCGGGAACCGGGGAGCTGTTTTTT.

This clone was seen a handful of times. CDR3 coding DNA: TGTGCCAGTAGTGCCCAGGGTACAGATACGCAGTATTTT. It is translated as CASSAQGTDTQYF. This chain uses TRBV19 with TRBJ2-3; perhaps TRBD1 as D (5 bases). V was trimmed by 5 bases and J by 3 bases, leaving 9 bases between them. CDR3 length: 13 residues. Germline CDR1 is LNHDA and CDR2 is SQIVND (reference sequence).

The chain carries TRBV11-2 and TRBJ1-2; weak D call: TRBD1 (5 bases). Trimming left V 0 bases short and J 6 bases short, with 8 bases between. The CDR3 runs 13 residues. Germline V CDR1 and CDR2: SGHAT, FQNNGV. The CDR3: CASSLEGLDGYTF. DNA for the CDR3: TGTGCCAGCAGCTTAGAGGGGCTAGATGGCTACACCTTC. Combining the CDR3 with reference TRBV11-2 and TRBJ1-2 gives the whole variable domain EAGVAQSPRYKIIEKRQSVAFWCNPISGHATLYWYQQILGQGPKLLIQFQNNGVVDDSQLPKDRFSAERLKGVDSTLKIQPAKLEDSAVYLCASSLEGLDGYTFGSGTRLTVV.

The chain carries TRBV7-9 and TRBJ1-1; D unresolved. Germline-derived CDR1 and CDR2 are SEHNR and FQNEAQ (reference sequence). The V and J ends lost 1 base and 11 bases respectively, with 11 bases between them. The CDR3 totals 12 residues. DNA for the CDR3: TGTGCCAGCAGCTTAGTAGGGTGGAGGGCTTTCTTT. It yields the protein CASSLVGWRAFF.

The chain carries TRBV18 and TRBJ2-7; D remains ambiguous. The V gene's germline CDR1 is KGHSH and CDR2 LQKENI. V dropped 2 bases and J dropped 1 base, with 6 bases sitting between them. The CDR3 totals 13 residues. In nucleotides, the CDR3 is TGTGCCAGCTCACCAGGCAATTCCTACGAGCAGTACTTC. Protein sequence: CASSPGNSYEQYF.

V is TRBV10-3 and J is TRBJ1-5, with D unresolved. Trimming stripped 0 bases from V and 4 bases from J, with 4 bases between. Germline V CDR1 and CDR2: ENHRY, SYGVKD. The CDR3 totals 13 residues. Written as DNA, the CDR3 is TGTGCCATCAGTGAGTCAGAGAATCAGCCCCAGCATTTT. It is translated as CAISESENQPQHF.

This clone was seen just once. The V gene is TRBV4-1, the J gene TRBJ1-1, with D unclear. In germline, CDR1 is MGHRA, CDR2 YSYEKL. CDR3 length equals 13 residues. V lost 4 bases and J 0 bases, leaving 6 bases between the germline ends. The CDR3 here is CASSLNLNTEAFF. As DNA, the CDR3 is TGCGCCAGCAGCCTAAATTTGAACACTGAAGCTTTCTTT.

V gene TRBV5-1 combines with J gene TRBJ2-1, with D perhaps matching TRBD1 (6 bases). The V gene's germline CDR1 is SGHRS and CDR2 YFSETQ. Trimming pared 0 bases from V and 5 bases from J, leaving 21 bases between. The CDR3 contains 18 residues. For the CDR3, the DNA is TGCGCCAGCAGCTTGGGACAGGTTGGGTGGACTGGGCACAATGAGCAGTTCTTC. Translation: CASSLGQVGWTGHNEQFF.

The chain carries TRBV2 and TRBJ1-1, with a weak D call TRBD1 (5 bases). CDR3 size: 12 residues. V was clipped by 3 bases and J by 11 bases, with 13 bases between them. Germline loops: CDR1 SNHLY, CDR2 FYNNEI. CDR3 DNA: TGTGCCAGCAGTGATTCGCAGGGCGACGCTTTCTTT. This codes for CASSDSQGDAFF.

The CDR3 protein is CASSVVGSSYEQYF. The CDR3 DNA is TGTGCCAGCAGCGTAGTTGGCAGCTCCTACGAGCAGTACTTC. This chain joins TRBV9 and TRBJ2-7; D gene uncertain. The CDR3 covers 14 residues. Per germline, CDR1 SGDLS and CDR2 YYNGEE. V shed 0 bases and J shed 0 bases, with 7 bases lying between them.

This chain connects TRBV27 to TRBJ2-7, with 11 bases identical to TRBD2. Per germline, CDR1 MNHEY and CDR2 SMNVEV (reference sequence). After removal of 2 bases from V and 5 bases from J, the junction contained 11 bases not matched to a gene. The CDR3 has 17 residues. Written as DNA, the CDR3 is TGTGCCAGCAGTTTAGATTTCTCCGGGACTAGCGGCCACGAGCAGTACTTC. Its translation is CASSLDFSGTSGHEQYF.

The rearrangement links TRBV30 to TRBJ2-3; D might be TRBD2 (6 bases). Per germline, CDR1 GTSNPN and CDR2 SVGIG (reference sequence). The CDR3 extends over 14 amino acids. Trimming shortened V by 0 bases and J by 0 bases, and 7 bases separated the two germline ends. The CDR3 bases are TGTGCCTGGAGTGTGGGGACTAGCACAGATACGCAGTATTTT. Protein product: CAWSVGTSTDTQYF.

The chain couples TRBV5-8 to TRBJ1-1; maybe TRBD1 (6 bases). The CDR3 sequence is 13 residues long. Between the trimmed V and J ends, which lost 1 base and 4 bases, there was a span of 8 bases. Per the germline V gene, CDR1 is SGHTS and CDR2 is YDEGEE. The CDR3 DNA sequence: TGTGCCAGCAGCTTGCAAGGGGGCACTGAAGCTTTCTTT. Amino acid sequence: CASSLQGGTEAFF.

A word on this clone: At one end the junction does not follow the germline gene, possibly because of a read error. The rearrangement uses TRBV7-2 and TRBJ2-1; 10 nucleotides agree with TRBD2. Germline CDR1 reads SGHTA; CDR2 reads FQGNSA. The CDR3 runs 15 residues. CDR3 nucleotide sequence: TGTGCCAGCAGCATAGCGGGGGGATTTTACAATGAGCAGTTCTTC. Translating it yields CASSIAGGFYNEQFF.

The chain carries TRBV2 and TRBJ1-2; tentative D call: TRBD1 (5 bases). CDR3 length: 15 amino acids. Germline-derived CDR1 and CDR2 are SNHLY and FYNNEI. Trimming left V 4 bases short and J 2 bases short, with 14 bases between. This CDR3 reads CASSAEVTGNYGYTF. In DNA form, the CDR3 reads TGTGCCAGCAGTGCCGAGGTCACAGGCAACTATGGCTACACCTTC.

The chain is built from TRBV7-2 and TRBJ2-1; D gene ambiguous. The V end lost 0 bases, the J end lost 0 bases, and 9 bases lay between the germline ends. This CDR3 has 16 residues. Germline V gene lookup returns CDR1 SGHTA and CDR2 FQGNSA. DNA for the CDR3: TGTGCCAGCAGCTTAGCCTACAGTCACTCCTACAATGAGCAGTTCTTC. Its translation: CASSLAYSHSYNEQFF.

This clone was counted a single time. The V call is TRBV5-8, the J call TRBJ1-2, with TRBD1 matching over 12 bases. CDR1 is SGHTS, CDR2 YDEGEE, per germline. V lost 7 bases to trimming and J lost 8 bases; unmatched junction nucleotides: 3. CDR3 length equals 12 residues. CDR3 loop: CASGTGGLGYTF. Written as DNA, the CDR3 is TGTGCCAGCGGGACAGGGGGCTTGGGCTACACCTTC.

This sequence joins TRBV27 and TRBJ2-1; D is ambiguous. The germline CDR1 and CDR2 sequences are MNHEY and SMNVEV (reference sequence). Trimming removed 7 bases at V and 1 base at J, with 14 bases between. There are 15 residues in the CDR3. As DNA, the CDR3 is TGTGCCAGCAAGAACCCTTTGGGGTCCTACAATGAGCAGTTCTTC. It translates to CASKNPLGSYNEQFF.

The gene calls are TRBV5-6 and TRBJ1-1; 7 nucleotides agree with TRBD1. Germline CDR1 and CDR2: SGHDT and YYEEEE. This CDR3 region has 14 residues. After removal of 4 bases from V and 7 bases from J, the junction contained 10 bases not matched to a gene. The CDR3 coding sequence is TGTGCCAGCAGCATCCCGACAGGGTTCGGTGAAGCTTTCTTT. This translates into CASSIPTGFGEAFF.

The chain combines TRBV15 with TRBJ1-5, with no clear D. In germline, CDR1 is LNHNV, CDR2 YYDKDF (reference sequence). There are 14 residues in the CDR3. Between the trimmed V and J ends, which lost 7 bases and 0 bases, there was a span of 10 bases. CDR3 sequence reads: CATKDKDSNQPQHF. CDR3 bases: TGTGCCACCAAAGACAAGGATAGCAATCAGCCCCAGCATTTT.

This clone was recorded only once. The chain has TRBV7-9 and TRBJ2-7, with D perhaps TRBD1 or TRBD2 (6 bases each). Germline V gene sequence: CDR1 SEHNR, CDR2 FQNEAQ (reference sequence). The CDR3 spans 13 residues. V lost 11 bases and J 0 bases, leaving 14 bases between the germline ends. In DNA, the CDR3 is TGTGCCGAAGGGGGGCAGGACTCCTACGAGCAGTACTTC. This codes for CAEGGQDSYEQYF.

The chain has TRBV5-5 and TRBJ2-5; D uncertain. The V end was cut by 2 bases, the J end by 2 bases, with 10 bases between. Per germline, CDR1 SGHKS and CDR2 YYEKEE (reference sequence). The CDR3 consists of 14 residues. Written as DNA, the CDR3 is TGTGCCAGCAGCTTTAGTCAGGATCAAGAGACCCAGTACTTC. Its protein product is CASSFSQDQETQYF.

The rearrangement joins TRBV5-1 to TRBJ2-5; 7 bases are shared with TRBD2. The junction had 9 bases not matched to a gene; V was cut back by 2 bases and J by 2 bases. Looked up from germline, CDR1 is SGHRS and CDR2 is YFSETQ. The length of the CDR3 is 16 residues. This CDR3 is CASSFHPGTTQETQYF. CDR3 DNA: TGCGCCAGCAGCTTCCACCCCGGGACTACACAAGAGACCCAGTACTTC. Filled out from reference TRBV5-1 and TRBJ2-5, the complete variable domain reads KAGVTQTPRYLIKTRGQQVTLSCSPISGHRSVSWYQQTPGQGLQFLFEYFSETQRNKGNFPGRFSGRQFSNSRSEMNVSTLELGDSALYLCASSFHPGTTQETQYFGPGTRLLVL.